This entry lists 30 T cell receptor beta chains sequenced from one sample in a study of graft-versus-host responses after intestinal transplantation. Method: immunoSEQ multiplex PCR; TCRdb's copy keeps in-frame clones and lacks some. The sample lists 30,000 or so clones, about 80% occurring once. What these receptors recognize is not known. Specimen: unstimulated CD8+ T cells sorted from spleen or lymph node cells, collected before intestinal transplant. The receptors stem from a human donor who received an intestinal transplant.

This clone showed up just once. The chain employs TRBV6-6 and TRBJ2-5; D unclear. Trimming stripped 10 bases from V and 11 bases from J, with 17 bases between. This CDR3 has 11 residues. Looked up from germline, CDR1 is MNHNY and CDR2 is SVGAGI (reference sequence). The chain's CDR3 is CATTSAGEQYF. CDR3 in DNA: TGTGCCACCACCTCGGCCGGAGAGCAGTACTTC.

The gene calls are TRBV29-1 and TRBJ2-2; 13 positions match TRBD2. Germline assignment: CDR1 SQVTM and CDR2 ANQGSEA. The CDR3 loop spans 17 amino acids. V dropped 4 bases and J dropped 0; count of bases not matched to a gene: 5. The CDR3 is CSVVGLAGTSNTGELFF. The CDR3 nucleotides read TGCAGCGTTGTGGGACTAGCGGGAACCTCGAACACCGGGGAGCTGTTTTTT.

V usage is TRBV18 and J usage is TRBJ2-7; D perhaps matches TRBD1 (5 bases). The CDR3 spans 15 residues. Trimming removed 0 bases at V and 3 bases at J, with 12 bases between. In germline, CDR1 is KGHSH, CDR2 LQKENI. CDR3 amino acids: CASSPPTGNYYEQYF. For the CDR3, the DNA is TGTGCCAGCTCACCACCAACAGGAAATTACTACGAGCAGTACTTC. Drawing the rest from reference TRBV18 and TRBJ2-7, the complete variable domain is NAGVMQNPRHLVRRRGQEARLRCSPMKGHSHVYWYRQLPEEGLKFMVYLQKENIIDESGMPKERFSAEFPKEGPSILRIQQVVRGDSAAYFCASSPPTGNYYEQYFGPGTRLTVT.

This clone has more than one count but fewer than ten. In DNA, the CDR3 is TGCGCCAGCAGCTTTCCAGGGGGAGACGAGCAGTACTTC. This gives the protein CASSFPGGDEQYF. V and J are TRBV5-1 and TRBJ2-7, with 7 bases fitting TRBD1. Trimming at V came to 2 bases and at J to 5 bases, leaving 4 bases not matched to a gene. The germline V gene encodes CDR1 SGHRS and CDR2 YFSETQ. The CDR3 length is 13 residues.

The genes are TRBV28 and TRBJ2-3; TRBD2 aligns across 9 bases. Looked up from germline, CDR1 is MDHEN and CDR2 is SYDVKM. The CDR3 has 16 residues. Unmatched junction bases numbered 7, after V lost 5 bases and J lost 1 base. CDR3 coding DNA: TGTGCCAGCAGTCCCCAGGGCGGGGGGGGCACAGATACGCAGTATTTT. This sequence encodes CASSPQGGGGTDTQYF.

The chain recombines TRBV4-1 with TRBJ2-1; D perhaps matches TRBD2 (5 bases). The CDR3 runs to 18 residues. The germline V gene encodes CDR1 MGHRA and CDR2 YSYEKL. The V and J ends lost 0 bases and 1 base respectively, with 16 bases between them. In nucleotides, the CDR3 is TGCGCCAGCAGCCAAGAATCTTTCGGGATTCGGTCCTACAATGAGCAGTTCTTC. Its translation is CASSQESFGIRSYNEQFF.

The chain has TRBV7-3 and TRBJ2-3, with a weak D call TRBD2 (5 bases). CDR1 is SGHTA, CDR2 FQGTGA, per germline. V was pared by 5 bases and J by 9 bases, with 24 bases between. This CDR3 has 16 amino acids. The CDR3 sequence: CASSLRYSPDRRTQYF. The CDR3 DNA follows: TGTGCCAGCAGCCTCCGTTATAGCCCCGATAGGAGGACGCAGTATTTT.

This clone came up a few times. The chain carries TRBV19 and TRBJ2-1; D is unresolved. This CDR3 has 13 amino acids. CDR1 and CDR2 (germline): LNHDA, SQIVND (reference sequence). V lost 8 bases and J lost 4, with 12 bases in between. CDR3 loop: CASQNQAYNEQFF. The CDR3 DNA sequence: TGTGCCAGTCAGAACCAGGCTTACAATGAGCAGTTCTTC.

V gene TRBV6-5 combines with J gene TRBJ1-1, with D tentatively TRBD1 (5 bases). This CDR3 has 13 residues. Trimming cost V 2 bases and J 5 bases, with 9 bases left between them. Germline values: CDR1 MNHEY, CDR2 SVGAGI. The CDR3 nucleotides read TGTGCCAGCAGTTACGCGGGGGGGACTGAAGCTTTCTTT. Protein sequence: CASSYAGGTEAFF.

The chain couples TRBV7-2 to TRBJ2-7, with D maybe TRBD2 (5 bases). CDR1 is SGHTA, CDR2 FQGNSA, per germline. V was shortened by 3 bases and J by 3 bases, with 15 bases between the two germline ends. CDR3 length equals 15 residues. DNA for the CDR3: TGTGCCAGCAGCTTCGGGATCCTGGGAGTCTACGAGCAGTACTTC. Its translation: CASSFGILGVYEQYF.

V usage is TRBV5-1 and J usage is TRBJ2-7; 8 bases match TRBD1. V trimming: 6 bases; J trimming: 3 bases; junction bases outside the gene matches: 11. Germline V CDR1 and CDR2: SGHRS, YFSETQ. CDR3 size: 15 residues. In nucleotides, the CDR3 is TGCGCCAGCACCCCTGGACAGGGCTTATTCTACGAGCAGTACTTC. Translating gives CASTPGQGLFYEQYF.

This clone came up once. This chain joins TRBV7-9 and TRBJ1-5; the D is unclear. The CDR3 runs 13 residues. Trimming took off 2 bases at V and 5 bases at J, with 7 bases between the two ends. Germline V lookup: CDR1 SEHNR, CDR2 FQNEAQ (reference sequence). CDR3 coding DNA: TGTGCCAGCAGCTTACCCGGGGATCAGCCCCAGCATTTT. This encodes CASSLPGDQPQHF.

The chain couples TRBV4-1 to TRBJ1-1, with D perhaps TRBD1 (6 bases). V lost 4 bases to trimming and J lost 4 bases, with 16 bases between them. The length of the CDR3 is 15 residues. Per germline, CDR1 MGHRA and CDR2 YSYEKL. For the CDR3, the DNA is TGCGCCAGCAGCCCCCGACCAGGGACAACCACTGAAGCTTTCTTT. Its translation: CASSPRPGTTTEAFF.

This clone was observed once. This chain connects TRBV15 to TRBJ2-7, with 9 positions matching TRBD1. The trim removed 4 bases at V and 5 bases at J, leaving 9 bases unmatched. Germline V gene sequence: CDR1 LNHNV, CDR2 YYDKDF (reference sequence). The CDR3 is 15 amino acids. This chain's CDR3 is CATSIKGQGLDEQYF. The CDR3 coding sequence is TGTGCCACCAGCATCAAGGGACAGGGTCTTGACGAGCAGTACTTC.

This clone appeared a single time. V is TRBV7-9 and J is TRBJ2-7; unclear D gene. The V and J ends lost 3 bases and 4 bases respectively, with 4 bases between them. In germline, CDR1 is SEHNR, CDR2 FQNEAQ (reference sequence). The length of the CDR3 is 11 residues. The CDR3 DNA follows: TGTGCCAGCAGCTTTCTTTACGAGCAGTACTTC. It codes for CASSFLYEQYF.

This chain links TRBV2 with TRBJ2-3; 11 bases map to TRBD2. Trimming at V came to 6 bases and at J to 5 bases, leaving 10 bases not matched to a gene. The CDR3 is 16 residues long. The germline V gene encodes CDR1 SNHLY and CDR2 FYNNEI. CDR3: CASRLPLAGVLDTQYF. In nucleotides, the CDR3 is TGTGCCAGCAGGCTACCACTAGCGGGAGTCCTAGATACGCAGTATTTT.

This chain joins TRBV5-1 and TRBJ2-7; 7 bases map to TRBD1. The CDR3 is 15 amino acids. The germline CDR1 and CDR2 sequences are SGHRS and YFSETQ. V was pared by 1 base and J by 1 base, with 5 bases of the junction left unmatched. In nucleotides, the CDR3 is TGCGCCAGCAGCTTGAGTAGCAGGGGGTCCTACGAGCAGTACTTC. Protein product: CASSLSSRGSYEQYF.

The CDR3 loop is CASSLTGNTEAFF. The CDR3 region has the DNA TGTGCCAGCAGCTTAACAGGGAACACTGAAGCTTTCTTT. The rearrangement links TRBV7-6 to TRBJ1-1; D may be TRBD1 (5 bases). The CDR3 extends over 13 amino acids. Trimming removed 2 bases from V and 1 base from J, with 5 bases in between. CDR1 is SGHVS and CDR2 is FNYEAQ in the germline V gene.

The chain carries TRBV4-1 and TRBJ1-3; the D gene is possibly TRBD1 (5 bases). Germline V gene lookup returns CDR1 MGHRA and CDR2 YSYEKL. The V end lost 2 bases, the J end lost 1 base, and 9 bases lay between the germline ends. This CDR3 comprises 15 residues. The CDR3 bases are TGCGCCAGCAGCCAAAACCCAGGGTCTGGAAACACCATATATTTT. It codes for CASSQNPGSGNTIYF.

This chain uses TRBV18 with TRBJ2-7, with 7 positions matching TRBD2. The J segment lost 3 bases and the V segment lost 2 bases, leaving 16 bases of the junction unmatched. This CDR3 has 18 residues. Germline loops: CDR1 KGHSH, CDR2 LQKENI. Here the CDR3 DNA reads TGTGCCAGCTCACCAAGAGACACCGGGACTACCAACGTCTACGAGCAGTACTTC. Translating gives CASSPRDTGTTNVYEQYF. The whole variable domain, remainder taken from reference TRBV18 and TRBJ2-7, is NAGVMQNPRHLVRRRGQEARLRCSPMKGHSHVYWYRQLPEEGLKFMVYLQKENIIDESGMPKERFSAEFPKEGPSILRIQQVVRGDSAAYFCASSPRDTGTTNVYEQYFGPGTRLTVT.

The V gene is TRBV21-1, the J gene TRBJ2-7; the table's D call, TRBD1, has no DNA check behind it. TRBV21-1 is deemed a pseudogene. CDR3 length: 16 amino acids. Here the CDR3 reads CASSKEGTGISYEQYF. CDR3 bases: TGTGCCAGCAGCAAAGAGGGGACAGGGATCTCCTACGAGCAGTACTTC.

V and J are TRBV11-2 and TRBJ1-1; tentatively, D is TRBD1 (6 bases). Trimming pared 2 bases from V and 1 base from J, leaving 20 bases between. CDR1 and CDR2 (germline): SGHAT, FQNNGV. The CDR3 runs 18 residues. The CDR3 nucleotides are TGTGCCAGCAGCTTATGGGGGCCCCAGGGATGGAAGAACACTGAAGCTTTCTTT. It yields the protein CASSLWGPQGWKNTEAFF.

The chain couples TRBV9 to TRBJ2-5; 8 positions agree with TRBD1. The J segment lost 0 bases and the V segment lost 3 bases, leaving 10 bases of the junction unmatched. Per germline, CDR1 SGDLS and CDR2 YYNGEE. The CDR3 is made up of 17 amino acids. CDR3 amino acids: CASSARRGQAYQETQYF. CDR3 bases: TGTGCCAGCAGCGCCCGGCGGGGACAGGCGTACCAAGAGACCCAGTACTTC.

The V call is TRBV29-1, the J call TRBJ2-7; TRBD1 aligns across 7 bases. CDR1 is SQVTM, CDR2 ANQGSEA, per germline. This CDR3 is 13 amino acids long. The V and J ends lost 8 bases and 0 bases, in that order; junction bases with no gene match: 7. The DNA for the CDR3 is TGCAGCACCTCGACAGGGAGCTCCTACGAGCAGTACTTC. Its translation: CSTSTGSSYEQYF.

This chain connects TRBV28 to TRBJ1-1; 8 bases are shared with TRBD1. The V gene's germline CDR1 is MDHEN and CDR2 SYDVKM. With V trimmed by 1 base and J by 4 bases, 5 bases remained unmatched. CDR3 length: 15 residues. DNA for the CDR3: TGTGCCAGCAGTTTATCAAACAGGGGGACCACTGAAGCTTTCTTT. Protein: CASSLSNRGTTEAFF.

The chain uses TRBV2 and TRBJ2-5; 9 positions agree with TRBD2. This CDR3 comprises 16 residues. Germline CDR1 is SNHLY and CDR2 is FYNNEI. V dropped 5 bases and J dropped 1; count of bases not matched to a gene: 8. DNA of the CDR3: TGTGCCAGCAGTAACCAAGCGGGGGGCCTCCAAGAGACCCAGTACTTC. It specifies CASSNQAGGLQETQYF. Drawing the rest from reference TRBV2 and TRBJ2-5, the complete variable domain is EPEVTQTPSHQVTQMGQEVILRCVPISNHLYFYWYRQILGQKVEFLVSFYNNEISEKSEIFDDQFSVERPDGSNFTLKIRSTKLEDSAMYFCASSNQAGGLQETQYFGPGTRLLVL.

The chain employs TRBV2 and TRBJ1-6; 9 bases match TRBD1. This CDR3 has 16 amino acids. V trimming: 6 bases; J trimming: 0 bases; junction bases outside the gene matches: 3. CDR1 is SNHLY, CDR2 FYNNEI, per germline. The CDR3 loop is CASRGQGSSYNSPLHF. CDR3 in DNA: TGTGCCAGCAGAGGACAGGGGAGCTCCTATAATTCACCCCTCCACTTT.

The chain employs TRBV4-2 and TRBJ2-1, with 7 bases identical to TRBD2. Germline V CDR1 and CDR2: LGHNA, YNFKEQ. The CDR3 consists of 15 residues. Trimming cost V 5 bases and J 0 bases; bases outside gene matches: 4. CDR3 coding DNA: TGTGCCAGCAGCGGGGGGGAAAGCTCCTACAATGAGCAGTTCTTC. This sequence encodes CASSGGESSYNEQFF.

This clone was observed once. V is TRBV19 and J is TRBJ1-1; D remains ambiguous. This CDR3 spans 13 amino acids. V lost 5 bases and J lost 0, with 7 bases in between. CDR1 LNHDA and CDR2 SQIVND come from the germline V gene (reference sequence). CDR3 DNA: TGTGCCAGTAGTTCTGCGATGAACACTGAAGCTTTCTTT. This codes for CASSSAMNTEAFF. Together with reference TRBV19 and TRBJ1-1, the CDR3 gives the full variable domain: DGGITQSPKYLFRKEGQNVTLSCEQNLNHDAMYWYRQDPGQGLRLIYYSQIVNDFQKGDIAEGYSVSREKKESFPLTVTSAQKNPTAFYLCASSSAMNTEAFFGQGTRLTVV.

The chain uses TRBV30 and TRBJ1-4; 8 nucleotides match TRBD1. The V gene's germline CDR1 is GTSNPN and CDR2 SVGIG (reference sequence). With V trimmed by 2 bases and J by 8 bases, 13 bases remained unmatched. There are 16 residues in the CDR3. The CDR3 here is CAWSPGQGLLTEKLFF. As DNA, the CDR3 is TGTGCCTGGAGTCCAGGACAGGGCTTATTGACGGAAAAACTGTTTTTT. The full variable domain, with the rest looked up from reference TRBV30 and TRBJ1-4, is SQTIHQWPATLVQPVGSPLSLECTVEGTSNPNLYWYRQAAGRGLQLLFYSVGIGQISSEVPQNLSASRPQDRQFILSSKKLLLSDSGFYLCAWSPGQGLLTEKLFFGSGTQLSVL.